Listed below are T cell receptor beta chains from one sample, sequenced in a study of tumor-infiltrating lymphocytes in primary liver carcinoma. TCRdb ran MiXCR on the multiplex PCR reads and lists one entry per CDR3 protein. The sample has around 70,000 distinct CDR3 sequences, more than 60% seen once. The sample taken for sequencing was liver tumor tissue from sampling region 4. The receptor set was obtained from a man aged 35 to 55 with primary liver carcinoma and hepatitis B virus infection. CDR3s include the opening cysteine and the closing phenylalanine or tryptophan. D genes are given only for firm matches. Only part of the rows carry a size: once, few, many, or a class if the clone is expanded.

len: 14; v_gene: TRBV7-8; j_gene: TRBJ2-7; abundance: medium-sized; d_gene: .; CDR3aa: CASSLVIGAYEQYF; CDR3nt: TGTGCCAGCAGCTTAGTGATAGGGGCCTACGAGCAGTACTTC
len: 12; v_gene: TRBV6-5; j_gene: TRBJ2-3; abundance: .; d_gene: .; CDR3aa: CASSLDSTDKYF; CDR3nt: TGTGCCAGCAGTTTAGACAGCACAGATAAGTATTTT
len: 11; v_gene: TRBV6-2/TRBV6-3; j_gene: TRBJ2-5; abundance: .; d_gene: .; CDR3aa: CVNSGQETQYF; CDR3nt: TGTGTCAACAGTGGACAAGAGACCCAGTACTTC
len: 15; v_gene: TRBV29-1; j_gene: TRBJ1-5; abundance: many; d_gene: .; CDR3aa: CSVGGTADSNQPQHF; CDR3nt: TGCAGCGTTGGGGGAACAGCAGATAGCAATCAGCCCCAGCATTTT
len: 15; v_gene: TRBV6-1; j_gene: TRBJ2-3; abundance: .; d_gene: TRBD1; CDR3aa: CASSIRTGLTDTQYF; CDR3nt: TGTGCCAGCAGTATCCGGACAGGCCTCACAGATACGCAGTACTTT
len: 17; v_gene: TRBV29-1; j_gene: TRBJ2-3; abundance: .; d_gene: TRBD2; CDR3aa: CSVDLPSGTLGTDTQYF; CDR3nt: TGCAGCGTCGATTTGCCTAGCGGGACTTTAGGGACAGATACGCAGTATTTT
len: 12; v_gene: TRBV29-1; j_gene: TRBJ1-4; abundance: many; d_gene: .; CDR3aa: CSVYGDEEKLFF; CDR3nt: TGCAGCGTCTACGGGGACGAGGAAAAACTGTTTTTT
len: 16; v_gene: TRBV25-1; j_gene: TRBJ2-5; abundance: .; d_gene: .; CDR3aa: CASSDPPHRGQETQYF; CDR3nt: TGTGCCAGCAGTGACCCCCCTCACCGGGGCCAAGAGACCCAGTACTTC
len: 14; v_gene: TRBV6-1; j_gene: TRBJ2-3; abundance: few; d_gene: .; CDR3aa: CVSSGRANSDTQYF; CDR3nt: TGTGTCAGCAGTGGCCGGGCCAATTCAGATACGCAGTATTTT
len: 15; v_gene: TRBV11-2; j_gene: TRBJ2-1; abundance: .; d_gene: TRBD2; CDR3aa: CASSLVLAVSNEQFF; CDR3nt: TGTGCTAGCAGCTTAGTGCTAGCGGTAAGCAATGAGCAGTTCTTC
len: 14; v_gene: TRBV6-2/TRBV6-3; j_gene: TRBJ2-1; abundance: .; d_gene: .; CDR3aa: CPSSYSSPPDEQFF; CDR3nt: TGTCCCAGCAGTTACTCCTCACCCCCCGATGAGCAGTTCTTC
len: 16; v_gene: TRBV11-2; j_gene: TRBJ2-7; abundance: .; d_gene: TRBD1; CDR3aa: CASSLEIWTGSSEQYF; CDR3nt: TGTGCCAGCAGCTTAGAGATCTGGACAGGATCGAGTGAGCAGTACTTC
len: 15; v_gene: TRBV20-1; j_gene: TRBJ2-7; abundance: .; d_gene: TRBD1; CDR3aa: CSAPRTGYNSYEQYF; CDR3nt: TGCAGTGCTCCCCGGACAGGGTACAACTCCTACGAGCAGTACTTC
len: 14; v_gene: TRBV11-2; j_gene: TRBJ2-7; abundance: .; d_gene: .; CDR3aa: CASSLTDGAYEQHF; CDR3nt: TGTGCCAGCAGTTTAACAGACGGAGCCTACGAGCAGCACTTC